This T cell receptor beta chain was captured in a study of blood T cell repertoires in COVID-19. Turning to the study itself: Sites in the United States, Italy and Spain provided acute and convalescent COVID-19 samples.

Original methodology: Reference gene primer amplification yielded estimated nucleated cell counts. Profiled with immunoSEQ multiplex PCR; TCRdb holds only in-frame clones, not every one. For V, J and clone size, that table is used; D and trimming come from the DNA. The sample holds around 21,000 clones; around nine tenths are singletons and the top ten take around 10%. This clonotype was obtained from a human donor in a cohort sampled during active COVID-19. Sequenced input: peripheral blood.

In DNA form, the CDR3 reads TGTGCCAGCAGGACCGGGACTAGCTCCTACGAGCAGTACTTC. This translates into CASRTGTSSYEQYF. This rearrangement joins TRBV7-8 to TRBJ2-7; the match to TRBD2 covers 8 bases. This CDR3 region has 14 residues. Germline V gene sequence: CDR1 SGHVS, CDR2 FQNEAQ. V lost 6 bases and J lost 0; bases outside the gene matches: 4.